This is a list of T cell receptor beta chains from one sample in a study of blood T cell repertoires in COVID-19. Using immunoSEQ multiplex PCR, the repertoire was profiled, and TCRdb retains in-frame clones only, with some absent. The profile shows approximately 85,000 clones, 86% of them singletons. The sample consisted of peripheral blood. The receptors shown here come from a man aged 50-60 years with active or convalescent COVID-19. CDR3s include the opening cysteine and the closing phenylalanine or tryptophan. D genes are given only for firm matches. Some rows have no size entry. The others give once, few or many, or a class for an expanded clone.

>TRBD2|NA|TRBJ2-5|TRBV11-2
CASSIDDATSGRQETQYF
TGTGCCAGCAGCATCGATGACGCGACTAGCGGGAGACAAGAGACCCAGTACTTC
>NA|once|TRBJ1-5|TRBV7-8
CASSLAGAANQPQHF
TGTGCCAGCAGCTTAGCTGGGGCAGCGAATCAGCCCCAGCATTTT
>NA|NA|TRBJ1-3|TRBV7-6
CASSPGEMVFGNTIYF
TGTGCCAGCAGCCCCGGGGAGATGGTTTTTGGAAACACCATATATTTT
>NA|NA|TRBJ2-1|TRBV10-1
CASGAAYNEQFF
TGCGCCAGCGGGGCCGCATACAATGAGCAGTTCTTC
>TRBD1|once|TRBJ2-1|TRBV11-3
CASSLGTGDYNEQFF
TGTGCCAGCAGCTTAGGGACAGGGGATTACAATGAGCAGTTCTTC
>TRBD2|NA|TRBJ2-3|TRBV19
CASSILAGGPPDTQYF
TGTGCCAGTAGTATTCTCGCGGGAGGGCCCCCAGATACGCAGTATTTT
>TRBD2|NA|TRBJ2-1|TRBV9
CASGTSGGASRQFF
TGTGCCAGCGGGACTAGCGGGGGGGCCAGTAGGCAGTTCTTC
>NA|NA|TRBJ2-5|TRBV10-3
CAISESTRGGETQYF
TGTGCCATCAGTGAGTCGACGCGGGGAGGAGAGACCCAGTACTTC
>TRBD2|NA|TRBJ2-3|TRBV3-1/TRBV3-2
CASSPQRGVTDTQYF
TGTGCCAGCAGCCCCCAGCGGGGGGTAACAGATACGCAGTATTTT
>TRBD1|NA|TRBJ2-7|TRBV11-2
CASSLTSGGPYEQYF
TGTGCCAGCAGCTTGACCTCAGGGGGCCCCTACGAGCAGTACTTC
>TRBD2|NA|TRBJ2-3|TRBV4-1
CASSQAPSGRVYSGTDTQYF
TGCGCCAGCAGCCAAGCCCCTAGCGGGCGAGTCTATTCAGGCACAGATACGCAGTATTTT
>TRBD1|NA|TRBJ1-2|TRBV28
CASSLVQGVLGGYTF
TGTGCCAGCAGTTTAGTACAGGGGGTCCTAGGTGGCTACACCTTC
>TRBD1|NA|TRBJ2-6|TRBV12-3/TRBV12-4
CASRQGSNVLTF
TGTGCCAGTCGACAGGGTTCCAACGTCCTGACTTTC
>NA|NA|TRBJ1-5|TRBV7-9
CASSHPESTINQPQHF
TGTGCCAGCAGCCATCCCGAATCTACTATCAATCAGCCCCAGCATTTT
>TRBD1|NA|TRBJ1-1|TRBV5-4
CASSPTGNRGTEAFF
TGTGCCAGCAGCCCGACAGGGAATCGGGGCACTGAAGCTTTCTTT
>NA|NA|TRBJ1-2|TRBV14
CASSQVRGEGGYTF
TGTGCCAGCAGCCAAGTACGGGGGGAAGGTGGCTACACCTTC
>TRBD1|NA|TRBJ1-2|TRBV15
CATTQGANTDGYTF
TGTGCCACCACACAGGGGGCCAACACGGACGGCTACACCTTC
>NA|NA|TRBJ1-6|TRBV11-2
CASSLDGTFGPLHF
TGTGCCAGCAGCTTAGATGGCACCTTCGGGCCCCTCCACTTT
>TRBD1|NA|TRBJ2-3|TRBV6-5
CASSYPGTGGLDTQYF
TGTGCCAGCAGCTACCCAGGGACAGGGGGCTTAGATACGCAGTATTTT
>TRBD2|NA|TRBJ2-3|TRBV19
CASRPPASGETDTQYF
TGTGCCAGTAGACCCCCGGCGAGCGGGGAAACAGATACGCAGTATTTT
>NA|NA|TRBJ2-1|TRBV25-1
CASSEFGITSYNEQFF
TGTGCCAGCAGTGAATTCGGGATAACGTCCTACAATGAGCAGTTCTTC
>TRBD1|NA|TRBJ1-6|TRBV5-1
CASSGAGDRGGSPLHF
TGCGCCAGCAGCGGGGCAGGGGACAGGGGTGGATCACCCCTCCACTTT
>TRBD2|NA|TRBJ2-1|TRBV30
CAWQTSGSIGEQFF
TGTGCCTGGCAGACTAGCGGGAGTATCGGTGAGCAGTTCTTC
>NA|NA|TRBJ1-6|TRBV30
CAWSPLRGSSYNSPLHF
TGTGCCTGGAGTCCGTTAAGGGGTAGCTCCTATAATTCACCCCTCCACTTT
>NA|NA|TRBJ2-5|TRBV30
CAWSVRRGETQYF
TGTGCCTGGAGTGTACGAAGGGGAGAGACCCAGTACTTC
>TRBD1|NA|TRBJ1-2|TRBV13
CASSFRQGRRGYTF
TGTGCCAGCAGCTTCAGACAGGGTCGGCGTGGCTACACCTTC
>TRBD1|NA|TRBJ1-6|TRBV9
CASSPRDRGGSPLHF
TGTGCCAGCAGCCCCCGGGACAGGGGGGGATCACCCCTCCACTTT
>TRBD2|NA|TRBJ2-7|TRBV11-3
CASSPGLAGDEQYF
TGTGCCAGCAGCCCGGGACTAGCGGGAGACGAGCAGTACTTC
>TRBD2|NA|TRBJ2-5|TRBV15
CATSRGSGLVEETQYF
TGTGCCACCAGCAGAGGTTCGGGACTAGTGGAGGAGACCCAGTACTTC
>NA|NA|TRBJ1-1|TRBV24-1
CATSDFRRQLILNTEAFF
TGTGCCACCAGTGATTTTCGGCGACAGCTTATCTTGAACACTGAAGCTTTCTTT
>TRBD1|NA|TRBJ1-5|TRBV30
CAWSVLGQGAQPQHF
TGTGCCTGGAGTGTCCTAGGACAGGGCGCTCAGCCCCAGCATTTT
>TRBD1|once|TRBJ2-1|TRBV18
CASSPDRGLRDEQFF
TGTGCCAGCTCACCTGACAGGGGTTTAAGGGATGAGCAGTTCTTC
>NA|NA|TRBJ2-5|TRBV6-5
CASILAVRRETQYF
TGTGCCAGCATCCTGGCGGTGAGGCGAGAGACCCAGTACTTC
>TRBD1|NA|TRBJ2-7|TRBV28
CASSHPPSGQISEQYF
TGTGCCAGCAGTCACCCACCATCGGGACAGATCAGCGAGCAGTACTTC
>TRBD2|once|TRBJ2-3|TRBV11-2
CASSLGVAGGRLDTQYF
TGTGCCAGCAGCTTAGGGGTAGCGGGGGGGCGATTAGATACGCAGTATTTT
>NA|once|TRBJ2-1|TRBV10-1
CASSEPRGYSGGYNEQFF
TGCGCCAGCAGTGAGCCCAGGGGGTACAGCGGGGGTTACAATGAGCAGTTCTTC
>NA|NA|TRBJ2-7|TRBV30
CAWSVGSYEQYF
TGTGCCTGGAGTGTCGGGTCCTACGAGCAGTACTTC
>NA|NA|TRBJ2-3|TRBV6-1
CASSEGTQTDTQYF
TGTGCCAGCAGTGAAGGGACTCAGACAGATACGCAGTATTTT
>NA|NA|TRBJ2-5|TRBV19
CASSISPGAQETQYF
TGTGCCAGTAGTATCTCACCGGGAGCTCAAGAGACCCAGTACTTC
>NA|NA|TRBJ2-5|TRBV12-3/TRBV12-4
CASSNSGETQYF
TGTGCCAGCAGTAACAGTGGCGAGACCCAGTACTTC
>NA|NA|TRBJ1-2|TRBV12-3/TRBV12-4
CASSSPGDYGYTF
TGTGCCAGCAGTTCTCCGGGGGACTATGGCTACACCTTC
>NA|NA|TRBJ1-1|TRBV15
CATSRDGGNTEAFF
TGTGCCACCAGCAGAGACGGTGGGAACACTGAAGCTTTCTTT
>NA|NA|TRBJ2-5|TRBV6-6
CASSSLWETQYF
TGTGCCAGCAGTTCACTTTGGGAGACCCAGTACTTC
>NA|once|TRBJ2-3|TRBV5-1
CASSSTGRSTDTQYF
TGCGCCAGCAGTTCCACAGGGCGTAGCACAGATACGCAGTATTTT
>TRBD2|NA|TRBJ2-2|TRBV5-6
CASSLEASGIRTGELFF
TGTGCCAGCAGCTTGGAAGCTAGCGGGATAAGGACCGGGGAGCTGTTTTTT
>NA|NA|TRBJ2-7|TRBV2
CASKRESQHYEQYF
TGTGCCAGCAAAAGGGAGTCCCAGCACTACGAGCAGTACTTC